This T cell receptor (beta chain) was recorded in a study of CD8 T cells in Susac syndrome. A single count supports this clonotype. Germline CDR1 and CDR2: MDHEN and SYDVKM. This CDR3 is 17 amino acids long. Trimming took 3 bases from V and 3 from J; bases not matched to a gene: 11. Random-hexamer reverse transcription was applied to about 0.5 to 1 ug RNA. TCRdb reprocessed the immunoSEQ multiplex PCR reads via MiXCR and lists one record per CDR3 protein. The sample contains about 130,000 distinct CDR3 sequences, more than 75% of which appear only once. J is TRBJ2-7 and V is TRBV28; 10 positions match TRBD1. The TCR originated in a human donor with multiple sclerosis. Sequenced sample: CD8+ T cells from PBMCs. In DNA, the CDR3 is TGTGCCAGCAGTTTCTCTTCACTGACAGGGGGCTTCTACGAGCAGTACTTC. Residues: CASSFSSLTGGFYEQYF.